This TCR beta chain derives from a study of T cells in localized non-small cell lung cancer. Overall study results and limits: Adjacent lung held a median about 57 of the top 100 tumor clones.

A word on this clone: Antigen: not known.

With 4 bases removed from V and 5 bases from J, the gap between germline ends came to 19 bases. In germline, CDR1 is GTSNPN, CDR2 SVGIG (reference sequence). The CDR3 extends over 15 amino acids. Sequencing was performed with immunoSEQ multiplex PCR; in TCRdb, only in-frame clones are kept and a portion is missing. The sample holds 35,000 or so clones, roughly 90% seen once. The J gene is TRBJ2-3, the V gene TRBV30, with D perhaps TRBD2 (6 bases). The starting material was peripheral blood, obtained before any cancer treatment. This clonotype originated in a man between 40 and 75 years old with stage I lung adenocarcinoma. Written as DNA, the CDR3 is TGTGCCTGGACCCCGATGGGGGGTTCAAGAGATACGCAGTATTTT. It encodes CAWTPMGGSRDTQYF. The variable domain in full, with the rest retrieved from reference TRBV30 and TRBJ2-3, is SQTIHQWPATLVQPVGSPLSLECTVEGTSNPNLYWYRQAAGRGLQLLFYSVGIGQISSEVPQNLSASRPQDRQFILSSKKLLLSDSGFYLCAWTPMGGSRDTQYFGPGTRLTVL.